This T cell receptor beta chain appears in the sequencing data of a study of siplizumab effects on memory and regulatory T cells. Study results and caveats: Proliferating Tregs' suppressive function in siplizumab cultures went unconfirmed. There were only a minor fraction of alloreactive clones that mapped to unstimulated subsets. Roughly 75-95% of proliferating clones (CD4+ or CD8+) could not be assigned a naive or memory phenotype.

V was pared by 0 bases and J by 6 bases, with 3 bases of the junction left unmatched. Germline CDR1 and CDR2: KGHSH and LQKENI. This CDR3 has 15 amino acids. Assay: immunoSEQ multiplex PCR; the TCRdb copy retains only in-frame clones and omits some. The sample lists around 100,000 clones; about 91% were seen once. Remarks on this clone: What it binds is unknown.

This TCR was recovered from a human donor in good health. The specimen was Tregs sorted from blood. The chain is built from TRBV18 and TRBJ2-1, with 9 bases that match TRBD1. The CDR3 DNA reads as TGTGCCAGCTCACCACCGGGACAGGGTGCCAATGAGCAGTTCTTC. This gives the protein CASSPPGQGANEQFF.